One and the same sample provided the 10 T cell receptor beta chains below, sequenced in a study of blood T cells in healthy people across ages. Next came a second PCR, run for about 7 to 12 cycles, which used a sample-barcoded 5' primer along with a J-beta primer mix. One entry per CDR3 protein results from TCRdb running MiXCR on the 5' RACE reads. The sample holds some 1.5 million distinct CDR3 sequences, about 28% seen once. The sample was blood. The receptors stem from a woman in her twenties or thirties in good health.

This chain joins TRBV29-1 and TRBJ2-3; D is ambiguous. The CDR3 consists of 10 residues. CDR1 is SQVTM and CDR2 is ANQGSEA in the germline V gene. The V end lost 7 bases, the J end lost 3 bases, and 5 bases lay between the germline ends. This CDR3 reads CSEYTDTQYF. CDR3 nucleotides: TGCAGCGAATATACAGATACGCAGTATTTT.

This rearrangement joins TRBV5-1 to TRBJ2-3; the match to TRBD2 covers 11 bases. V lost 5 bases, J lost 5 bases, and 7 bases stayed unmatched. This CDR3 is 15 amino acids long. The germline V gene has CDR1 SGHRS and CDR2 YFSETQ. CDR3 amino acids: CASRGTSGSQDTQYF. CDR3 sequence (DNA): TGCGCCAGCAGGGGAACTAGCGGGAGTCAAGATACGCAGTATTTT.

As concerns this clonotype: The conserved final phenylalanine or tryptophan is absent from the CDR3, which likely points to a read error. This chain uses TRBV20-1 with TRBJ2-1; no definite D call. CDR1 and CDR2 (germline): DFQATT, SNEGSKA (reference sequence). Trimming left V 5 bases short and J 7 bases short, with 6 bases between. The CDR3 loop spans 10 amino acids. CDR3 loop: CSARTNEQFV. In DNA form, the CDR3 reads TGCAGTGCTCGAACTAATGAGCAGTTCGTC.

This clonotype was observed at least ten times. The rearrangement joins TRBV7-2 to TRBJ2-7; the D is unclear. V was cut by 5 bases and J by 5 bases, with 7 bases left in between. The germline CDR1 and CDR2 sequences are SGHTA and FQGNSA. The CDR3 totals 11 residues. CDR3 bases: TGTGCCAGCAGCCCGACGAACGAGCAGTACTTC. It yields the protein CASSPTNEQYF.

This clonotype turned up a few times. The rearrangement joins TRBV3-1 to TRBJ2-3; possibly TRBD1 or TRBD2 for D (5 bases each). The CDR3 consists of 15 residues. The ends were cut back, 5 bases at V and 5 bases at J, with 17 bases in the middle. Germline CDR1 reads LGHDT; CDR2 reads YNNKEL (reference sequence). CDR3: CASSISPGTQDTQYF. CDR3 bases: TGTGCCAGCAGCATCAGCCCAGGGACCCAAGATACGCAGTATTTT.

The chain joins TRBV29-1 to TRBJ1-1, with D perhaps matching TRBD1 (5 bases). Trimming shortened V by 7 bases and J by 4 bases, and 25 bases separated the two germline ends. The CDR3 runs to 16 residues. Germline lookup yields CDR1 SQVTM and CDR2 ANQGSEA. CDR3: CSADGERGRLATEAFF. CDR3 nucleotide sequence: TGCAGCGCAGATGGCGAGAGGGGCAGGTTGGCCACTGAAGCTTTCTTT. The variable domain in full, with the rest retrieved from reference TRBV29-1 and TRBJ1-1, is SAVISQKPSRDICQRGTSLTIQCQVDSQVTMMFWYRQQPGQSLTLIATANQGSEATYESGFVIDKFPISRPNLTFSTLTVSNMSPEDSSIYLCSADGERGRLATEAFFGQGTRLTVV.

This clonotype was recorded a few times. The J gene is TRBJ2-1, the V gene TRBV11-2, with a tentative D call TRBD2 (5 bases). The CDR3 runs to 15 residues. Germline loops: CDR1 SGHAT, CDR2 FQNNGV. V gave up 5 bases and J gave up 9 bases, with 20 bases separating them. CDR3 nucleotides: TGTGCCAGCAGCCTTTCTAGCCGTGGTGAGCTTGAGCAGTTCTTC. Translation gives CASSLSSRGELEQFF.

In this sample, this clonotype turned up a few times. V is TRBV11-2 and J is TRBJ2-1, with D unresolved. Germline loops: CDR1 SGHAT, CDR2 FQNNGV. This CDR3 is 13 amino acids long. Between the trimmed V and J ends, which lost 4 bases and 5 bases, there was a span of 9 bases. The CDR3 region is CASSSTLDNEQFF. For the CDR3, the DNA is TGTGCCAGCAGCTCCACTCTAGACAATGAGCAGTTCTTC.

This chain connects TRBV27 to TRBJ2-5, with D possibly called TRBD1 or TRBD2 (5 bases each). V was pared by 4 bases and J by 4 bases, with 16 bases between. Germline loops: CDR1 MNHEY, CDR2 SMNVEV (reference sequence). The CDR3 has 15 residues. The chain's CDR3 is CASSSSTGRTETQYF. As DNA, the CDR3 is TGTGCCAGCAGTTCCTCGACGGGGCGAACAGAGACCCAGTACTTC.

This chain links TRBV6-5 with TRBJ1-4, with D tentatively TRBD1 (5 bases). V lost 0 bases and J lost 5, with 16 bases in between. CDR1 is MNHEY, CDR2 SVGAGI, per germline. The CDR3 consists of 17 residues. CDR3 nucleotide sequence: TGTGCCAGCAGTTACTCTATCCGACAGTCAAGCAATGAAAAACTGTTTTTT. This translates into CASSYSIRQSSNEKLFF.